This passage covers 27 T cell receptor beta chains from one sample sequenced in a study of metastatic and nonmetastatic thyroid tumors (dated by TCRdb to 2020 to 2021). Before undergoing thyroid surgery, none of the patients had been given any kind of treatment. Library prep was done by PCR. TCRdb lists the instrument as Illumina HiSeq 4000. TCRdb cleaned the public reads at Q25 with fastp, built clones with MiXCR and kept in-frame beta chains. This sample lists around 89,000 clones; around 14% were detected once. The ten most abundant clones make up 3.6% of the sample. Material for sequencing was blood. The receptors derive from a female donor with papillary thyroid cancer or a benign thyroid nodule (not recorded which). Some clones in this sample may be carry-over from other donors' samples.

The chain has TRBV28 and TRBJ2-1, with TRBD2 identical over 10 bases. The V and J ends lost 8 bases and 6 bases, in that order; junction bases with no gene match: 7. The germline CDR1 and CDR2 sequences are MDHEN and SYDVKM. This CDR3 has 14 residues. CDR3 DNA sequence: TGTGCCAGCTCTGGGCTAGCGGGAGCCAATGAGCAGTTCTTC. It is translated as CASSGLAGANEQFF. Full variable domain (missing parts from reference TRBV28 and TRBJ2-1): DVKVTQSSRYLVKRTGEKVFLECVQDMDHENMFWYRQDPGLGLRLIYFSYDVKMKEKGDIPEGYSVSREKKERFSLILESASTNQTSMYLCASSGLAGANEQFFGPGTRLTVL.

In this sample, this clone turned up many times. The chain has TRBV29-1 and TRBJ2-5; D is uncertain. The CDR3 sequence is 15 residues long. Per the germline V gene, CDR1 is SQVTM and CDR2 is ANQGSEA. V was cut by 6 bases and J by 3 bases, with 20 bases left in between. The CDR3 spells CSVRRQPGGKETQYF. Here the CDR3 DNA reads TGCAGCGTCCGGCGGCAGCCCGGCGGAAAAGAGACCCAGTACTTC.

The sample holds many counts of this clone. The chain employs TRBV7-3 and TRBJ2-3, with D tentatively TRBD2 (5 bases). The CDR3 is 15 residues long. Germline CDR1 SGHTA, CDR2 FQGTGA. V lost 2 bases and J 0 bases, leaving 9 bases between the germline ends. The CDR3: CASSLEGLSTDTQYF. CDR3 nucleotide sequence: TGTGCCAGCAGCTTAGAAGGACTCAGCACAGATACGCAGTATTTT. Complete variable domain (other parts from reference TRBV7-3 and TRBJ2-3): GAGVSQTPSNKVTEKGKYVELRCDPISGHTALYWYRQSLGQGPEFLIYFQGTGAADDSGLPNDRFFAVRPEGSVSTLKIQRTERGDSAVYLCASSLEGLSTDTQYFGPGTRLTVL.

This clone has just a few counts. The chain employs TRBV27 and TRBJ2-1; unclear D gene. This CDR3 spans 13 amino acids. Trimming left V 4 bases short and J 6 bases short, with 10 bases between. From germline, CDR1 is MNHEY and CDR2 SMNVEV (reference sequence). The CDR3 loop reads CASSWTYGNEQFF. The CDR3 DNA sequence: TGTGCCAGCAGTTGGACCTACGGCAATGAGCAGTTCTTC.

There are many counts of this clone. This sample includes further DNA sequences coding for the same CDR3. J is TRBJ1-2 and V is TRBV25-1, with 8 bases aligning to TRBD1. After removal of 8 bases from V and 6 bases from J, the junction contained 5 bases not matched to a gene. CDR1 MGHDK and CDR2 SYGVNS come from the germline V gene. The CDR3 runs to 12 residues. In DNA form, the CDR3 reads TGTGCCAGCGGAGACAGGGGCGATGGCTACACCTTC. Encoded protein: CASGDRGDGYTF.

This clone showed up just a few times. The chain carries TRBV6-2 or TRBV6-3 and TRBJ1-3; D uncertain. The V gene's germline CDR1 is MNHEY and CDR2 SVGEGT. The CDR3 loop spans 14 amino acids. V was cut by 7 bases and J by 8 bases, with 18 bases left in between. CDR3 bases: TGTGCCAGCATCCGCGGCGCTCTGGGAGACACCATATATTTT. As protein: CASIRGALGDTIYF.

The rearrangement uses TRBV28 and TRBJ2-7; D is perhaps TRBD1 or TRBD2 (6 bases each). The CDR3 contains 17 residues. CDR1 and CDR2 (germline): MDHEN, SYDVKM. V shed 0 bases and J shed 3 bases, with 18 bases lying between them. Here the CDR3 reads CASSLWAGLDRVYEQYF. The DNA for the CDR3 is TGTGCCAGCAGTTTATGGGCGGGACTGGACAGAGTCTACGAGCAGTACTTC.

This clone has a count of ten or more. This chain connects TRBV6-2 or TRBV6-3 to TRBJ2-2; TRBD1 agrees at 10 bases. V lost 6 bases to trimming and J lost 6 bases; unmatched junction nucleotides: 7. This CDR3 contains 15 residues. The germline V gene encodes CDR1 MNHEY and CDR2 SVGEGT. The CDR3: CASSRDRGGSGELFF. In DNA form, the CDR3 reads TGTGCCAGCAGCCGGGACAGGGGAGGATCCGGGGAGCTGTTTTTT.

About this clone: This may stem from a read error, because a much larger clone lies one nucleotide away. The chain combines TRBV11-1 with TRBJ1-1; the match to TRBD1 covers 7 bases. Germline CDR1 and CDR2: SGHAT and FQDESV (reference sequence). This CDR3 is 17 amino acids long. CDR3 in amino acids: CASSFMGGTVTNTESFF. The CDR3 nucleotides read TGTGCCAGCAGCTTTATGGGGGGGACAGTCACGAACACTGAATCTTTCTTT.

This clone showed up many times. CDR3 protein: CATKGTANTEAFF. Written as DNA, the CDR3 is TGCGCCACCAAGGGGACAGCGAACACTGAAGCTTTCTTT. This chain joins TRBV10-2 and TRBJ1-1, with 7 bases lining up with TRBD1. V trimming: 10 bases; J trimming: 1 base; junction bases outside the gene matches: 6. The CDR3 contains 13 residues. Per the germline V gene, CDR1 is WSHSY and CDR2 is SAAADI.

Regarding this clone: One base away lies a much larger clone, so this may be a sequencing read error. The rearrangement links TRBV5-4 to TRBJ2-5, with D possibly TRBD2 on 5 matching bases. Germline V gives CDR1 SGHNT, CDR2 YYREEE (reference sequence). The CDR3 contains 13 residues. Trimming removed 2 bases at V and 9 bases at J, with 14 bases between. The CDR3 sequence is CASSFLDSTSQYF. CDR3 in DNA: TGTGCCAGCAGCTTTTTGGACTCAACATCCCAGTACTTC.

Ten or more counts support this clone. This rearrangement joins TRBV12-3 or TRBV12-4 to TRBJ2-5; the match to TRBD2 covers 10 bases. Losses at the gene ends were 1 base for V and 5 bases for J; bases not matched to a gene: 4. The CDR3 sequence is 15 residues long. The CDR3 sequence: CASSLELTSGETQYF. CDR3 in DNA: TGTGCCAGCAGTTTAGAACTGACTAGCGGGGAGACCCAGTACTTC.

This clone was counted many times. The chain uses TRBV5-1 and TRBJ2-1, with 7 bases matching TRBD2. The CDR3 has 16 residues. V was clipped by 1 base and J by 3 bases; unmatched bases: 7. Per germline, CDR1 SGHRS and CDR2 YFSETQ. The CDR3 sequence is CASSLQTSPYYNEQFF. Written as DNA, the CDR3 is TGCGCCAGCAGCTTGCAGACTAGCCCCTACTACAATGAGCAGTTCTTC.

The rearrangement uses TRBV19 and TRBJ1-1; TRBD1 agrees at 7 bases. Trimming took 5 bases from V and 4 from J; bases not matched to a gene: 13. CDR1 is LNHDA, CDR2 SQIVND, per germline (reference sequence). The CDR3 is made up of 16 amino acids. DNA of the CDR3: TGTGCCAGTAGTCCCCTGAGGGTCAGGGGGGGCACTGAAGCTTTCTTT. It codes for CASSPLRVRGGTEAFF.

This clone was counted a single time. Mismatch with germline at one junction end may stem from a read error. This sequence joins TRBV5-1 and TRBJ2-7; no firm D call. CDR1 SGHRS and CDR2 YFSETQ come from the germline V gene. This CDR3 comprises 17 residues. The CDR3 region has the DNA TGCGCCAGCATCTTGGCTCCCGGTGGGCATATCCCATACGAGCAGTACTTC. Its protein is CASILAPGGHIPYEQYF.

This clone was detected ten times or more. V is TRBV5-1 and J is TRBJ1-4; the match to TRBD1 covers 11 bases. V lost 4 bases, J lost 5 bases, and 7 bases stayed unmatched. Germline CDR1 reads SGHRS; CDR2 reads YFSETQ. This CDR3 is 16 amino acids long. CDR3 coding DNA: TGCGCCAGCAGCCGAGAAGGACAGGGGGCCAATGAAAAACTGTTTTTT. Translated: CASSREGQGANEKLFF.

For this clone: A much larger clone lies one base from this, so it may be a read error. Here the CDR3 reads CASSPGPWGRTEAFF. DNA for the CDR3: TGTGCCAGCTCACCCGGGCCATGGGGGAGGACTGAAGCTTTCTTT. The chain uses TRBV18 and TRBJ1-1, with D maybe TRBD1 (5 bases). The CDR3 totals 15 residues. Germline V gene sequence: CDR1 KGHSH, CDR2 LQKENI. Trimming removed 3 bases at V and 5 bases at J, with 16 bases between.

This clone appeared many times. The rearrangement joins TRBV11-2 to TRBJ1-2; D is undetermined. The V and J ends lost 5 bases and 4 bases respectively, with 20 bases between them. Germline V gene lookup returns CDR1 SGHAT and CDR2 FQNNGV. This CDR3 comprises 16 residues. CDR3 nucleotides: TGTGCCAGCAGCCCGTCCCAAGGGTCATCTATCTATGGCTACACCTTC. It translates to CASSPSQGSSIYGYTF.

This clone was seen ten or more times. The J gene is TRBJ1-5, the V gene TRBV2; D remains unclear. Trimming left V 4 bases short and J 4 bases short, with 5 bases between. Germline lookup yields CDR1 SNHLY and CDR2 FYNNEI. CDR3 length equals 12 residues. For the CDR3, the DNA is TGTGCCAGCAGTGCACCGAATCAGCCCCAGCATTTT. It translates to CASSAPNQPQHF.

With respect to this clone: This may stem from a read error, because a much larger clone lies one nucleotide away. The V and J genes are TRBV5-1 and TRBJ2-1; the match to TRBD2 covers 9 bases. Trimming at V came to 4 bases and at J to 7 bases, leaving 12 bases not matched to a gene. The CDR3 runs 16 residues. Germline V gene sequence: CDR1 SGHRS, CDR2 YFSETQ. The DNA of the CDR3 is TGCGCCAGCAGCCACCAGGTAGCGGGGGCAGGGAATGAGCAGTTCTTC. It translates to CASSHQVAGAGNEQFF.

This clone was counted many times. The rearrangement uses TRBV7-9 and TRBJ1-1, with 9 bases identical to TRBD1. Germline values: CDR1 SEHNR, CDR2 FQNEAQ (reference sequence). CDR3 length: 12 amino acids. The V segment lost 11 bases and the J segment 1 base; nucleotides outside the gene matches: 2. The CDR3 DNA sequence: TGTGCCGGGGGACAGGGGAACACTGAAGCTTTCTTT. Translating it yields CAGGQGNTEAFF.

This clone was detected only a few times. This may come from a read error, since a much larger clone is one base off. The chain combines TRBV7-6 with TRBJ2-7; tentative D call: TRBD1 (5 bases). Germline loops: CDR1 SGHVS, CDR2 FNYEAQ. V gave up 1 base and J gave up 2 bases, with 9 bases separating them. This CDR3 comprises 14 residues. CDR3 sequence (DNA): TGTGCCAGCAGCTTAGGGGGCACCACCTACGAGCAGTACTTC. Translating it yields CASSLGGTTYEQYF.

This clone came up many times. CDR3 coding DNA: TGTGCCAGCTCACCACCGGACAGGGGTTACGAGCAGTACTTC. It is translated as CASSPPDRGYEQYF. The chain couples TRBV18 to TRBJ2-7; 9 bases are shared with TRBD1. Trimming took 0 bases from V and 4 from J; bases not matched to a gene: 1. Germline V gives CDR1 KGHSH, CDR2 LQKENI. The CDR3 extends over 14 amino acids.

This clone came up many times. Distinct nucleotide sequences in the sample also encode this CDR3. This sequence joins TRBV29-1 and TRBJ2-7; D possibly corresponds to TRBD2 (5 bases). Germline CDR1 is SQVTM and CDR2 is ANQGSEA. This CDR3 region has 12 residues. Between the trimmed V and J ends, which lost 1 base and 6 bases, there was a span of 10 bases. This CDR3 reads CSVEGDAGEQYF. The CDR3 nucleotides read TGCAGCGTTGAAGGAGACGCGGGCGAGCAGTACTTC.

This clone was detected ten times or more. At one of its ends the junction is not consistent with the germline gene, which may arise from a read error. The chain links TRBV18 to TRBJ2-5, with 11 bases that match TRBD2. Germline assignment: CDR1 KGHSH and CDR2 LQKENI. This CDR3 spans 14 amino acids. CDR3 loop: CASSPLAGEETQYF. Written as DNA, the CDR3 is TGTGCCAGCTCCCCACTAGCGGGGGAAGAGACCCAGTACTTC.

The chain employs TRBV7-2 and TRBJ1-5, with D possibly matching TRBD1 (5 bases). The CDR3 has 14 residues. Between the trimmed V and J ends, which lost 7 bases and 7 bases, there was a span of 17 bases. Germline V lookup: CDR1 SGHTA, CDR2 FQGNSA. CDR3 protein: CASIFRGLPQPQHF. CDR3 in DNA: TGTGCCAGCATCTTCCGGGGACTCCCGCAGCCCCAGCATTTT.

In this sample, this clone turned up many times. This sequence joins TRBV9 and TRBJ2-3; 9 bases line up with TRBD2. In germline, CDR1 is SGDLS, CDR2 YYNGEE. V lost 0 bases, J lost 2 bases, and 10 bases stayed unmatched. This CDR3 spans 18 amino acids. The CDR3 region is CASSVAKASGELTDTQYF. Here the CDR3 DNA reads TGTGCCAGCAGCGTAGCTAAAGCTAGCGGGGAACTCACAGATACGCAGTATTTT.